Listed here are 11 T cell receptor beta chains from one sample, sequenced in a study of T-cell memory formation after mild COVID-19. TCRdb ran MiXCR on the 5' RACE reads and lists one entry per CDR3 protein. The table shows 300,000 to 400,000 distinct CDR3 sequences, with approximately 15% occurring only once. What was sequenced was PBMCs or a T cell subset sorted from them (not recorded which). These receptors originate from a man between 18 and 35 years old who had mild COVID-19 (a few samples of this study predate the infection). Cell type and time point are not known.

The V gene is TRBV5-1, the J gene TRBJ1-2, with 8 bases aligning to TRBD1. After removal of 6 bases from V and 3 bases from J, the junction contained 10 bases not matched to a gene. The length of the CDR3 is 15 residues. Germline lookup yields CDR1 SGHRS and CDR2 YFSETQ. CDR3 sequence (DNA): TGCGCCAGCACAGGGGGCGGCAAGGAGGACTATGGCTACACCTTC. Translation gives CASTGGGKEDYGYTF.

This chain connects TRBV7-9 to TRBJ1-4; D not certain. CDR1 SEHNR and CDR2 FQNEAQ come from the germline V gene (reference sequence). The CDR3 spans 13 residues. Trimming removed 6 bases at V and 6 bases at J, with 11 bases between. CDR3 loop: CASRPVPDEKLFF. The CDR3 region has the DNA TGTGCCAGCAGGCCGGTCCCCGATGAAAAACTGTTTTTT.

The rearrangement links TRBV20-1 to TRBJ2-2; D is ambiguous. The CDR3 covers 13 residues. V shed 1 base and J shed 6 bases, with 9 bases lying between them. From germline, CDR1 is DFQATT and CDR2 SNEGSKA (reference sequence). CDR3 sequence (DNA): TGCAGTGCTAGAGGAGTTAGGTCCGGGGAGCTGTTTTTT. Amino acid sequence: CSARGVRSGELFF.

The chain has TRBV4-2 and TRBJ2-2; no clear D gene. Looked up from germline, CDR1 is LGHNA and CDR2 is YNFKEQ. The CDR3 length is 13 residues. V dropped 1 base and J dropped 13 bases, with 13 bases sitting between them. The CDR3 loop reads CASSQGEGIPLFF. The CDR3 DNA reads as TGTGCCAGCAGCCAAGGGGAAGGCATTCCGCTGTTTTTT.

In this sample, this clonotype turned up many times. The chain is built from TRBV10-3 and TRBJ2-7; 8 bases fit TRBD2. Germline assignment: CDR1 ENHRY and CDR2 SYGVKD. This CDR3 spans 14 amino acids. Trimming at V came to 3 bases and at J to 7 bases, leaving 8 bases not matched to a gene. CDR3 sequence: CAISEGGLAGEQYV. The CDR3 nucleotides are TGTGCCATCAGTGAAGGTGGACTAGCCGGTGAGCAGTACGTC.

This clonotype was observed a few times. The J gene is TRBJ1-2, the V gene TRBV9, with TRBD1 matching over 8 bases. V lost 0 bases, J lost 4 bases, and 5 bases stayed unmatched. Germline V gene data show CDR1 as SGDLS and CDR2 as YYNGEE. This CDR3 contains 15 residues. CDR3 sequence: CASSVDGTGGYGYTF. The CDR3 nucleotides are TGTGCCAGCAGCGTAGACGGGACAGGTGGCTATGGCTACACCTTC.

The J gene is TRBJ2-3, the V gene TRBV2; weak D call: TRBD1 (5 bases). The CDR3 consists of 15 residues. Trimming shortened V by 4 bases and J by 3 bases, and 14 bases separated the two germline ends. The germline V gene encodes CDR1 SNHLY and CDR2 FYNNEI. CDR3 loop: CASSGGAGSTDTQYF. The DNA for the CDR3 is TGTGCCAGCAGTGGGGGCGCAGGCTCTACAGATACGCAGTATTTT.

V usage is TRBV7-6 and J usage is TRBJ1-1; 8 nucleotides match TRBD1. Germline CDR1 reads SGHVS; CDR2 reads FNYEAQ. The CDR3 extends over 14 amino acids. J was trimmed by 5 bases and V by 5 bases; bases with no gene match: 7. The CDR3 here is CASSRRQGSTEAFF. The CDR3 DNA reads as TGTGCCAGCAGCCGCCGACAGGGGAGTACTGAAGCTTTCTTT.

This clonotype was recorded at least ten times. The rearrangement uses TRBV12-3 or TRBV12-4 and TRBJ2-3; no clear D. The CDR3 is 12 residues long. Trimming stripped 6 bases from V and 4 bases from J, with 8 bases between. CDR3 coding DNA: TGTGCCAGCAGAAGAAACGCAGATACGCAGTATTTT. This codes for CASRRNADTQYF.

The chain joins TRBV12-3 or TRBV12-4 to TRBJ1-1; D call uncertain. V was pared by 4 bases and J by 4 bases, with 10 bases between. CDR3 size: 13 residues. In DNA form, the CDR3 reads TGTGCCAGCAGTTCGACCTGGGCCACTGAAGCTTTCTTT. It yields the protein CASSSTWATEAFF.

This clonotype has only a few counts. The chain recombines TRBV12-5 with TRBJ2-3, with D uncertain. The CDR3 runs 15 residues. Trimming removed 6 bases at V and 8 bases at J, with 21 bases between. Germline CDR1 is LGHNT and CDR2 is FRNRAP. For the CDR3, the DNA is TGTGCTAGTGGGTGGGCCCGTACACGGGCCGGTACGCAGTATTTT. Translation: CASGWARTRAGTQYF.